These T cell receptor beta chains were read from a single sample in a study of T cells in Graves' hyperthyroidism and ophthalmopathy. TCRdb independently ran MiXCR on the multiplex PCR reads; one entry per CDR3 protein. The table records 300,000 to 350,000 distinct CDR3 sequences, roughly 14% of them present only once. What was sequenced was blood. The source is a woman in her thirties with Graves' hyperthyroidism. Both conserved end residues are part of each CDR3. D genes are given only for firm matches. The size of a clone is reported for some rows only, either as once, few or many, or as a class for expanded clones.

>few|NA|TRBV2|TRBJ2-4
CASSAQGLAKNIQYF
TGTGCCAGCAGCGCCCAGGGATTAGCCAAAAACATTCAGTACTTC
>few|TRBD2|TRBV20-1|TRBJ2-1
CSAPPSGREINEQFF
TGCAGTGCTCCCCCTTCCGGGAGGGAAATCAATGAGCAGTTCTTC
>many|NA|TRBV6-1|TRBJ1-5
CASNNHNQPQHF
TGTGCCAGCAATAACCACAATCAGCCCCAGCATTTT
>many|NA|TRBV11-3|TRBJ2-1
CASSLRSAHNEQFF
TGTGCCAGCAGCTTACGTTCTGCTCACAATGAGCAGTTCTTC
>many|NA|TRBV20-1|TRBJ2-7
CSASPGGREQYF
TGCAGTGCAAGCCCAGGGGGGAGAGAGCAGTACTTC
>NA|NA|TRBV3-1|TRBJ2-2
CASSRGQGNTGELFF
TGTGCCAGCAGCCGGGGGCAGGGGAACACCGGGGAGCTGTTTTTT
>many|NA|TRBV2|TRBJ1-2
CASRVGRSPGYGYTF
TGTGCCAGCAGGGTGGGACGGAGCCCTGGCTATGGCTACACCTTC
>NA|NA|TRBV7-8|TRBJ2-2
CASSLYGLSSNTGELFF
TGTGCCAGCAGCTTATATGGTCTAAGCTCGAACACCGGGGAGCTGTTTTTT
>many|TRBD1|TRBV20-1|TRBJ2-1
CSARDTQPRVAGQGWDEQFF
TGCAGTGCTAGAGATACCCAACCCCGAGTGGCTGGACAGGGGTGGGATGAGCAGTTCTTC
>NA|NA|TRBV20-1|TRBJ2-5
CSPIKAGIKETQYF
TGCAGTCCAATAAAGGCTGGAATAAAAGAGACCCAGTACTTC
>many|NA|TRBV28|TRBJ2-2
CASSLYFISTGELFF
TGTGCCAGCAGTTTATATTTCATATCGACCGGGGAGCTGTTTTTT
>many|NA|TRBV2|TRBJ2-1
CASRGASSQMFF
TGTGCCAGCAGAGGGGCTAGCTCCCAAATGTTCTTC
>many|NA|TRBV11-2|TRBJ2-7
CASSPHGGIPLYEQYF
TGTGCCAGCAGCCCCCATGGGGGTATCCCCTTGTACGAGCAGTACTTC
>many|NA|TRBV7-2|TRBJ2-2
CASSLDQGSGELFF
TGTGCCAGCAGCTTAGATCAGGGGAGCGGGGAGCTGTTTTTT
>few|NA|TRBV7-8|TRBJ2-7
CASSLARLTYEQYF
TGTGCCAGCAGCTTAGCACGACTAACCTACGAGCAGTACTTC
>NA|TRBD1|TRBV9|TRBJ1-6
CASSVRGQESPLHF
TGTGCCAGCAGCGTTCGGGGACAGGAATCACCCCTCCACTTT
>many|NA|TRBV28|TRBJ1-1
CASTNTGAISTEAFF
TGTGCCAGCACTAATACAGGCGCGATATCCACTGAAGCTTTCTTT
>many|TRBD2|TRBV5-6|TRBJ2-2
CASSWGTSGTDGELFF
TGTGCCAGCAGCTGGGGGACTAGCGGGACAGACGGGGAGCTGTTTTTT
>few|NA|TRBV19|TRBJ2-1
CASTRGGDPGNEQFF
TGTGCCAGTACCAGGGGGGGGGATCCGGGGAATGAGCAGTTCTTC
>few|NA|TRBV20-1|TRBJ1-1
CSARPFGGNTEAFF
TGCAGTGCAAGGCCCTTTGGGGGGAACACTGAAGCTTTCTTT
>NA|NA|TRBV5-4|TRBJ2-7
CASTTRGGGEQYF
TGTGCCAGCACCACAAGGGGAGGCGGCGAGCAGTACTTC
>NA|TRBD2|TRBV20-1|TRBJ2-5
CSAGPQGLAQETQYF
TGCAGTGCTGGACCCCAGGGACTAGCCCAAGAGACCCAGTACTTC
>many|NA|TRBV7-2|TRBJ2-7
CACSQLTTWTYEQYF
TGTGCCTGCAGCCAATTGACAACTTGGACCTACGAGCAGTACTTC
>few|NA|TRBV5-1|TRBJ2-7
CASSLAAAYEQYF
TGCGCCAGCAGCTTGGCCGCGGCCTACGAGCAGTACTTC
>few|TRBD1|TRBV10-3|TRBJ1-3
CAISGGQALGNTIYF
TGTGCCATCTCCGGTGGACAGGCCTTAGGGAACACCATATATTTT
>NA|TRBD1|TRBV12-3/TRBV12-4|TRBJ1-1
CASTQGGPEAFF
TGTGCCAGCACCCAAGGGGGCCCTGAAGCTTTCTTT
>NA|NA|TRBV19|TRBJ2-7
CASSPRQVGEQYF
TGTGCCAGTAGTCCGCGACAGGTCGGGGAGCAGTACTTC
>NA|NA|TRBV20-1|TRBJ1-5
CSARGPENQPQHF
TGCAGTGCTAGAGGGCCGGAAAATCAGCCCCAGCATTTT
>many|TRBD1|TRBV27|TRBJ2-1
CASSSRDRGLGSEQFF
TGTGCCAGCAGTTCCCGGGACAGGGGACTTGGGAGTGAGCAGTTCTTC
>NA|NA|TRBV20-1|TRBJ1-1
CSARDFREAFF
TGCAGTGCTAGAGATTTCAGGGAAGCTTTCTTT
>NA|NA|TRBV19|TRBJ2-7
CASRASASVSYEQYF
TGTGCCAGTAGGGCATCGGCTAGCGTCTCCTACGAGCAGTACTTC